This T cell receptor (beta chain) is from a study of blood T cell repertoires in COVID-19. The wider study: The United States, Italy and Spain were the sources of the acute and convalescent COVID-19 samples. From T cells, B-cell-depleted T cells, or PBMCs came the material, which was cDNA or gDNA.

Per the authors' pipeline: Nucleated cell number was recorded as an estimate derived from reference gene primer amplification. Clones were sequenced by immunoSEQ multiplex PCR, and TCRdb holds only the in-frame ones, with some missing. That table gives V, J and clone size, and the DNA gave D and trimming. The sample comprises about 210,000 clones, just over 85% of which are singletons, and around 1.5% rests with the top ten. This CDR3 is built from 13 residues. The ends lost 8 bases at V and 1 base at J; junction bases unmatched: 3. Per the germline V gene, CDR1 is ENHRY and CDR2 is SYGVKD. This sequence was found in a man between 18 and 29 years old with active or convalescent COVID-19. This chain links TRBV10-3 with TRBJ2-5; 8 nucleotides agree with TRBD2. The sample consisted of peripheral blood. Here the CDR3 reads CAIGGRIQETQYF. CDR3 bases: TGTGCCATCGGCGGGAGGATCCAAGAGACCCAGTACTTC.